Many counts were recorded for the clone carrying this T cell receptor beta chain. The antigen remains undetermined. The sample belongs to a study of identical twins. Template switching created a universal primer site, and the cDNA included unique molecular identifiers. One entry per CDR3 protein, called by TCRdb with MiXCR from the 5' RACE reads. The table includes 700,000 or so distinct CDR3 sequences, 8.6% detected once. The CDR3 spans 15 residues. Losses at the gene ends were 6 bases for V and 1 base for J; bases not matched to a gene: 5. Germline loops: CDR1 MNHNS, CDR2 SASEGT. Study-wide points: Excess sharing between twins was weaker in beta out-of-frame sequences. Conclusions relied on cross-sectional statistical analysis, not following the same donors.

These data also formed part of another study, on yellow fever vaccine responses in identical twins.

This clonotype was sampled from a woman aged 18-30 years in good health. The chain combines TRBV6-1 with TRBJ1-5, with 8 nucleotides matching TRBD1. The specimen sequenced was PBMCs. The CDR3 DNA is TGTGCCAGCAGCCCGACAGGGGCCAGCAATCAGCCCCAGCATTTT. It codes for CASSPTGASNQPQHF.